This entry lists 2 T cell receptor beta chains sequenced from one sample in a study of control samples from healthy donors and cancer patients. The assay was immunoSEQ multiplex PCR, and TCRdb's table has in-frame clones only and misses some. The sample has 98,000 or so clones, approximately 81% seen once. The sequencing input was blood. These receptors all stem from a woman aged 25 to 39 in good health.

The V and J genes are TRBV5-1 and TRBJ2-5; D is uncertain. V lost 4 bases, J lost 3 bases, and 16 bases lay in between. From germline, CDR1 is SGHRS and CDR2 YFSETQ. The CDR3 is made up of 15 amino acids. CDR3 DNA: TGCGCCAGCAGCCCAGAAGGACGGAGAGAAGAGACCCAGTACTTC. It translates to CASSPEGRREETQYF.

The genes are TRBV7-2 and TRBJ2-7, with D tentatively TRBD1 or TRBD2 (6 bases each). The germline V gene encodes CDR1 SGHTA and CDR2 FQGNSA. The CDR3 has 13 amino acids. V was clipped by 5 bases and J by 7 bases, with 15 bases between them. CDR3 sequence: CASSGRGAVEQYF. The CDR3 region has the DNA TGTGCCAGCAGCGGTAGGGGGGCCGTTGAGCAGTACTTC.